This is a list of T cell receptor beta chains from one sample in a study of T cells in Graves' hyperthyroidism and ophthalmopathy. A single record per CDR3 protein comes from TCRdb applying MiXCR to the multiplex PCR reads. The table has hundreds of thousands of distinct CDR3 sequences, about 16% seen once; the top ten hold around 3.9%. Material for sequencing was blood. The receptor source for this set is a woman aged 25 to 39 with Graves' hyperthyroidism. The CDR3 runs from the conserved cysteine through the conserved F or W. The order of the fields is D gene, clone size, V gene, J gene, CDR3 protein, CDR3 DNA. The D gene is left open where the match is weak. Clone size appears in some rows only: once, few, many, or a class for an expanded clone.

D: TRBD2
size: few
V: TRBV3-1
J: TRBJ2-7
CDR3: CASSRTSGTSEQYF
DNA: TGTGCCAGCAGCCGGACTAGCGGGACTTCCGAGCAGTACTTC

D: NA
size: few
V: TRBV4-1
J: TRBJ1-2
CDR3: CASSQAPSYSSYGYTF
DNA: TGCGCCAGCAGCCAAGCCCCCTCTTACAGTTCCTATGGCTACACCTTC

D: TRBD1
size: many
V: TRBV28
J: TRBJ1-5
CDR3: CASSKPSEGTGNQPQHF
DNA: TGTGCCAGCAGTAAACCCTCCGAAGGGACAGGCAATCAGCCCCAGCATTTT

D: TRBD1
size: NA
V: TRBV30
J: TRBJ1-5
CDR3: CAWSVRARGLQPQHF
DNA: TGTGCCTGGAGTGTCCGTGCTAGGGGGCTTCAGCCCCAGCATTTT

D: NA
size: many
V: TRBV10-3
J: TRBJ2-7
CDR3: CAISESQDLNEQYF
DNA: TGTGCCATCAGTGAGTCTCAGGACTTGAACGAGCAGTACTTC

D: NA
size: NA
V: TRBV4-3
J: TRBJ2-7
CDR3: CASSQAWQGPYEQYF
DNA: TGCGCCAGCAGCCAAGCATGGCAGGGGCCTTACGAGCAGTACTTC

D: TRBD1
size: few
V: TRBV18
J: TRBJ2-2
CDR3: CASSPKLTGNQGELFF
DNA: TGTGCCAGCTCACCCAAACTGACAGGGAATCAGGGGGAGCTGTTTTTT

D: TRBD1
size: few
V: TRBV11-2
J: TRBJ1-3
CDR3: CASSSVQGRGNTIYF
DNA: TGTGCCAGCAGCTCTGTACAGGGGCGTGGAAACACCATATATTTT

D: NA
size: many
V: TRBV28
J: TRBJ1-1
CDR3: CASRETARNTEAFF
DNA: TGTGCCAGCAGGGAGACAGCCCGAAACACTGAAGCTTTCTTT

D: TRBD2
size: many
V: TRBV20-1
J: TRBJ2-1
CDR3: CSAREGLADNEQFF
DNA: TGCAGTGCTAGAGAGGGGCTAGCGGACAATGAGCAGTTCTTC

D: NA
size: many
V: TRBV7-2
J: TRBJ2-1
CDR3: CASSSYGNEQFF
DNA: TGTGCCAGCAGCTCTTACGGCAATGAGCAGTTCTTC

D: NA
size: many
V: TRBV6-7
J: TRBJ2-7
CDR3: CASSSPLGACEQYF
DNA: TGTGCCAGCAGTTCGCCCTTGGGGGCCTGCGAGCAGTACTTC

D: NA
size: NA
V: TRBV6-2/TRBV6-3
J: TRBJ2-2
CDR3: CASSYNGELFF
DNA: TGTGCCAGCAGTTACAACGGGGAGCTGTTTTTT

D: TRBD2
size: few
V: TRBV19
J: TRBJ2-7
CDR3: CASTPSGRSSYEQYF
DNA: TGTGCCAGTACCCCTAGCGGGCGAAGCTCCTACGAGCAGTACTTC

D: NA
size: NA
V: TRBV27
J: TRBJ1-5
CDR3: CASSPFGGLSNQPQHF
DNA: TGTGCCAGCAGCCCATTCGGGGGACTAAGCAATCAGCCCCAGCATTTT

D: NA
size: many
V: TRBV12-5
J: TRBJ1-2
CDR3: CASDPYRGPLNYGYTF
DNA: TGTGCTAGTGACCCGTACCGGGGCCCCCTCAACTATGGCTACACCTTC

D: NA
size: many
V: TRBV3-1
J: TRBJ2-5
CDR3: CASSQGELGADQETQYF
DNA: TGTGCCAGCAGCCAAGGGGAATTGGGAGCGGATCAAGAGACCCAGTACTTC

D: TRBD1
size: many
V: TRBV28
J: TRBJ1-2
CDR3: CASSPDRASYGYTF
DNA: TGTGCCAGCAGCCCCGACAGGGCTAGCTATGGCTACACCTTC

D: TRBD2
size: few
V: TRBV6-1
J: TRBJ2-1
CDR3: CASRDPSGGYNEQFF
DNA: TGTGCCAGCAGAGATCCCAGCGGGGGCTACAATGAGCAGTTCTTC

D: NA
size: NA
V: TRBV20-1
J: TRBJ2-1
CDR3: CSARDFNGGKGAYNEQFF
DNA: TGCAGTGCTAGAGATTTCAACGGGGGTAAAGGGGCCTACAATGAGCAGTTCTTC